The 16 T cell receptor beta chains below were found in one sample sequenced in a study of long-term antiretroviral therapy in people with HIV. Researchers report immunoSEQ v3.0 was run at survey level. Assay used: immunoSEQ multiplex PCR; TCRdb lists only in-frame clones, some missing. The data hold approximately 21,000 clones, with under 90% observed a single time. The specimen comprised unsorted PBMCs, sampled at the start of antiretroviral therapy. These receptors were collected from a man in his fifties with HIV.

This clone was recorded only once. The rearrangement links TRBV18 to TRBJ1-3; weak D call: TRBD1 (5 bases). CDR3 length equals 16 residues. With 4 bases removed from V and 4 bases from J, the gap between germline ends came to 17 bases. Germline values: CDR1 KGHSH, CDR2 LQKENI. The CDR3 bases are TGTGCCAGCTCACAACGGTACCGGGACGGAGGAAACACCATATATTTT. Its protein is CASSQRYRDGGNTIYF.

The V gene is TRBV2, the J gene TRBJ2-1; 11 bases are shared with TRBD2. The trim removed 6 bases at V and 4 bases at J, leaving 11 bases unmatched. The CDR3 contains 17 residues. The germline CDR1 and CDR2 sequences are SNHLY and FYNNEI. The CDR3 region is CASSPPWTSGQYNEQFF. DNA of the CDR3: TGTGCCAGCAGCCCGCCTTGGACTAGCGGGCAATACAATGAGCAGTTCTTC.

A word on this clone: One end of the junction varies from germline; a read error may be responsible. This chain uses TRBV7-7 with TRBJ2-5; D is ambiguous. Per germline, CDR1 SSHAT and CDR2 FNYEAQ (reference sequence). The CDR3 consists of 12 residues. CDR3 nucleotides: TGTGCTAGCAGCGCCCTAGGGGAGACCCAGTACTTC. Translated, it gives CASSALGETQYF. Full variable domain (missing parts from reference TRBV7-7 and TRBJ2-5): GAGVSQSPRYKVTKRGQDVTLRCDPISSHATLYWYQQALGQGPEFLTYFNYEAQPDKSGLPSDRFSAERPEGSISTLTIQRTEQRDSAMYRCASSALGETQYFGPGTRLLVL.

This clone was counted a few times. V is TRBV7-9 and J is TRBJ1-4; D is unresolved. Germline V gene lookup returns CDR1 SEHNR and CDR2 FQNEAQ (reference sequence). The CDR3 is made up of 15 amino acids. V was cut by 1 base and J by 8 bases, with 14 bases left in between. This CDR3 is CASSLELVQSEKLFF. The CDR3 nucleotides read TGTGCCAGCAGCTTAGAGTTAGTTCAAAGCGAAAAACTGTTTTTT.

V gene TRBV19 combines with J gene TRBJ2-2, with 8 nucleotides matching TRBD2. CDR3 length equals 19 residues. Per germline, CDR1 LNHDA and CDR2 SQIVND (reference sequence). V trimming: 7 bases; J trimming: 4 bases; junction bases outside the gene matches: 20. The CDR3 loop reads CASTEEGWVAGGATGELFF. CDR3 nucleotides: TGTGCCAGTACCGAAGAGGGTTGGGTGGCGGGAGGTGCCACCGGGGAGCTGTTTTTT.

The chain has TRBV18 and TRBJ2-1; D unresolved. The ends were cut back, 3 bases at V and 0 bases at J, with 9 bases in the middle. This CDR3 spans 15 amino acids. Germline V CDR1 and CDR2: KGHSH, LQKENI. CDR3 sequence reads: CASSPTESSYNEQFF. The CDR3 DNA is TGTGCCAGCTCACCTACGGAGAGCTCCTACAATGAGCAGTTCTTC. Based on the CDR3 plus reference TRBV18 and TRBJ2-1, the full variable domain is NAGVMQNPRHLVRRRGQEARLRCSPMKGHSHVYWYRQLPEEGLKFMVYLQKENIIDESGMPKERFSAEFPKEGPSILRIQQVVRGDSAAYFCASSPTESSYNEQFFGPGTRLTVL.

The rearrangement joins TRBV18 to TRBJ2-7; no clear D gene. This CDR3 is 14 amino acids long. The V end lost 0 bases, the J end lost 1 base, and 7 bases lay between the germline ends. CDR1 is KGHSH, CDR2 LQKENI, per germline. The CDR3 sequence: CASSPPADSYEQYF. CDR3 bases: TGTGCCAGCTCACCACCGGCTGATTCCTACGAGCAGTACTTC.

This clone was counted between two and nine times. V usage is TRBV9 and J usage is TRBJ1-5; D not resolved. The germline CDR1 and CDR2 sequences are SGDLS and YYNGEE. The V end was cut by 1 base, the J end by 1 base, with 9 bases between. The CDR3 sequence is 15 residues long. The CDR3 reads CASSVSSGSNQPQHF. The CDR3 coding sequence is TGTGCCAGCAGCGTATCTAGTGGAAGCAATCAGCCCCAGCATTTT.

The sample holds a few counts of this clone. The chain has TRBV29-1 and TRBJ2-2; tentatively, D is TRBD1 (5 bases). The V end was cut by 8 bases, the J end by 3 bases, with 10 bases between. In germline, CDR1 is SQVTM, CDR2 ANQGSEA. The CDR3 consists of 12 residues. CDR3 in amino acids: CSIRVDTGELFF. The CDR3 DNA sequence: TGCAGCATCAGGGTGGACACCGGGGAGCTGTTTTTT.

The chain joins TRBV7-2 to TRBJ2-7; D tentatively fits TRBD1 or TRBD2 (5 bases each). CDR1 and CDR2 (germline): SGHTA, FQGNSA. The V end was cut by 2 bases, the J end by 6 bases, with 14 bases between. CDR3 length equals 14 residues. CDR3 residues: CASSLIGTSGEQYF. The CDR3 region has the DNA TGTGCCAGCAGCTTAATAGGGACCTCGGGCGAGCAGTACTTC.

This rearrangement joins TRBV7-9 to TRBJ2-2; 10 positions agree with TRBD2. The germline gives CDR1 SEHNR, CDR2 FQNEAQ (reference sequence). The CDR3 is made up of 19 amino acids. V trimming: 5 bases; J trimming: 0 bases; junction bases outside the gene matches: 12. The DNA of the CDR3 is TGTGCCAGCAGCATGACTAGCGGGCCTCCGATCCCGAACACCGGGGAGCTGTTTTTT. Protein: CASSMTSGPPIPNTGELFF. The whole variable domain, filled in from reference TRBV7-9 and TRBJ2-2, reads DTGVSQNPRHKITKRGQNVTFRCDPISEHNRLYWYRQTLGQGPEFLTYFQNEAQLEKSRLLSDRFSAERPKGSFSTLEIQRTEQGDSAMYLCASSMTSGPPIPNTGELFFGEGSRLTVL.

In nucleotides, the CDR3 is TGTGCCAGCAGCCCCGGCCAGGGCACTAATGAAAAACTGTTTTTT. Residues: CASSPGQGTNEKLFF. The chain uses TRBV5-4 and TRBJ1-4; possibly TRBD1 for D (5 bases). V was clipped by 4 bases and J by 2 bases, with 12 bases between them. Per the germline V gene, CDR1 is SGHNT and CDR2 is YYREEE (reference sequence). This CDR3 contains 15 residues.

V gene TRBV2 combines with J gene TRBJ2-4; tentatively, D is TRBD2 (6 bases). Trimming left V 2 bases short and J 3 bases short, with 11 bases between. The CDR3 loop spans 15 amino acids. Germline lookup yields CDR1 SNHLY and CDR2 FYNNEI. CDR3 loop: CASSETSIGKNIQYF. In DNA, the CDR3 is TGTGCCAGCAGTGAAACTAGCATCGGCAAAAACATTCAGTACTTC.

The V call is TRBV15, the J call TRBJ2-1; the D is unclear. V lost 0 bases and J 2 bases, leaving 8 bases between the germline ends. Germline V gene data show CDR1 as LNHNV and CDR2 as YYDKDF (reference sequence). The CDR3 is made up of 15 amino acids. The CDR3: CATSRDAGAYNEQFF. The CDR3 nucleotides read TGTGCCACCAGCAGAGATGCAGGTGCCTACAATGAGCAGTTCTTC.

This chain joins TRBV7-2 and TRBJ2-7; 8 bases line up with TRBD1. Trimming took 5 bases from V and 9 from J; bases not matched to a gene: 3. Germline assignment: CDR1 SGHTA and CDR2 FQGNSA. The CDR3 totals 11 residues. The CDR3 region is CASSTTGGQYF. The CDR3, as DNA: TGTGCCAGCAGCACTACAGGGGGGCAGTACTTC.

This clone was counted between two and nine times. This chain connects TRBV2 to TRBJ1-2; 7 nucleotides match TRBD1. V lost 6 bases and J lost 7; bases outside the gene matches: 8. This CDR3 comprises 13 residues. Germline CDR1 is SNHLY and CDR2 is FYNNEI. For the CDR3, the DNA is TGTGCCAGCAGAGACAGGGCGTCGGGTGGCTACACCTTC. Protein product: CASRDRASGGYTF.